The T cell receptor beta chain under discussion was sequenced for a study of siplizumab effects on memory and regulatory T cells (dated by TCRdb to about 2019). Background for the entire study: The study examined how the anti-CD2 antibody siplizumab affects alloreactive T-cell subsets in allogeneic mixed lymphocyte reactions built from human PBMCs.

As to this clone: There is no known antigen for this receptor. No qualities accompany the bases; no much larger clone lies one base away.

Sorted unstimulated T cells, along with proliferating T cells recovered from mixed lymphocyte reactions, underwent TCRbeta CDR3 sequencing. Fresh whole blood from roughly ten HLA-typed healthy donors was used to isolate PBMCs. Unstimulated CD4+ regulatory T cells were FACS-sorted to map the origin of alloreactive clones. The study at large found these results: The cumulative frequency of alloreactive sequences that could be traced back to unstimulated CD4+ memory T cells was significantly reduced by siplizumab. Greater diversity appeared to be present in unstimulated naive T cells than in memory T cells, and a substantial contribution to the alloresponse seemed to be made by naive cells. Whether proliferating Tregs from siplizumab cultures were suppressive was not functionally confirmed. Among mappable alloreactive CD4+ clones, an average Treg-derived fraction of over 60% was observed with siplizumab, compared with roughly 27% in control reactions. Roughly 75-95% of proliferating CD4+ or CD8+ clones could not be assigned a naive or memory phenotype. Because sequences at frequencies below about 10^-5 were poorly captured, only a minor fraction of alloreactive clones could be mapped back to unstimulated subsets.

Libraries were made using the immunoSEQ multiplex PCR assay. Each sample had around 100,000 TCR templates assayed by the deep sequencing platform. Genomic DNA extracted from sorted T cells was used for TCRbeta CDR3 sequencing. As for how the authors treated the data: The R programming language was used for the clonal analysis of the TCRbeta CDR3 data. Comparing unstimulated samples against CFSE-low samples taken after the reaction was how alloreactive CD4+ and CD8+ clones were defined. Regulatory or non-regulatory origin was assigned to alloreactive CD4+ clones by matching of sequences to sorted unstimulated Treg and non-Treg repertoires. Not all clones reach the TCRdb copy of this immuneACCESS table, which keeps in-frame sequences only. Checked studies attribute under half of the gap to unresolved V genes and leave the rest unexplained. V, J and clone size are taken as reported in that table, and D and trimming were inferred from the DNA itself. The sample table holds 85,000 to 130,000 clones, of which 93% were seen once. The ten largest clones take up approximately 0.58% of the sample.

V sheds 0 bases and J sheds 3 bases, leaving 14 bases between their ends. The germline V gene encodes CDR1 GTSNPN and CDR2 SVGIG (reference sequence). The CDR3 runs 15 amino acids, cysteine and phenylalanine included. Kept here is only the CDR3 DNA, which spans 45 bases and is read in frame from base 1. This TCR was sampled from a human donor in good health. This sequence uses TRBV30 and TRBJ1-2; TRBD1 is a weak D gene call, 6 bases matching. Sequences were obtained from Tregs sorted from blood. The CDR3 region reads CAWSVGLRGDYGYTF. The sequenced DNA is TGTGCCTGGAGTGTAGGTCTCAGGGGAGACTATGGCTACACCTTC.